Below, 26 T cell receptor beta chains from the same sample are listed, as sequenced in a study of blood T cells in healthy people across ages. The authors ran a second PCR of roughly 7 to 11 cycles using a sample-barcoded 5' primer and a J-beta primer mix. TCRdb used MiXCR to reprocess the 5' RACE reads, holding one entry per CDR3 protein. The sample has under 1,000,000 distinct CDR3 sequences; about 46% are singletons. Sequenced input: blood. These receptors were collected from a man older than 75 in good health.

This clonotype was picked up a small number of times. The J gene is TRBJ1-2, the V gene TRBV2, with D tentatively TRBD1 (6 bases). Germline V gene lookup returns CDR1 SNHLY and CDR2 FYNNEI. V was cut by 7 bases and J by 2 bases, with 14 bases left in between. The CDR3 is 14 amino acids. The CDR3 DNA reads TGTGCCAGCAAGGTCGGCAGGGGAAACTATGGCTACACCTTC. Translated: CASKVGRGNYGYTF.

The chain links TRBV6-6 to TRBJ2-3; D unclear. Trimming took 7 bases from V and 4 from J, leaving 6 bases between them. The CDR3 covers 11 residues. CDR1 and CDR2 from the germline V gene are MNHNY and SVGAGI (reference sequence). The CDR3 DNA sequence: TGTGCCAGCACCGAGGCAGATACGCAGTATTTT. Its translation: CASTEADTQYF.

In nucleotides, the CDR3 is TGCAGTGCCGCGCGGACAGGCCTAGCCTACAATGAGCAGTTCTTC. Translated: CSAARTGLAYNEQFF. V usage is TRBV20-1 and J usage is TRBJ2-1; 7 bases map to TRBD1. The CDR3 length is 15 residues. Germline V gene sequence: CDR1 DFQATT, CDR2 SNEGSKA (reference sequence). With 6 bases clipped from V and 2 bases from J, the junction kept 10 bases outside the gene matches.

CDR3 loop: CSVEDEYRGTYEQYF. The CDR3 DNA reads as TGCAGCGTTGAAGATGAATACAGGGGAACCTACGAGCAGTACTTC. The gene calls are TRBV29-1 and TRBJ2-7, with 7 bases identical to TRBD1. The germline gives CDR1 SQVTM, CDR2 ANQGSEA. The CDR3 has 15 residues. V was pared by 0 bases and J by 2 bases, with 7 bases of the junction left unmatched.

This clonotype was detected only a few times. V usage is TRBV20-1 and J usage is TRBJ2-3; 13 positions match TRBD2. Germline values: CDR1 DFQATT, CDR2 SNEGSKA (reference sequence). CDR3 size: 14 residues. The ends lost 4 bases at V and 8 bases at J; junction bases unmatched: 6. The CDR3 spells CSANPGLAGSTQYF. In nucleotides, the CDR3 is TGCAGTGCTAACCCGGGACTAGCGGGATCTACGCAGTATTTT.

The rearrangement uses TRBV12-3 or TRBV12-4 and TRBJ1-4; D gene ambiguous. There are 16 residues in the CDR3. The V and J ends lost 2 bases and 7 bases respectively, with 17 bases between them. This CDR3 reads CASSLSTAGLGEKLFF. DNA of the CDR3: TGTGCCAGCAGTTTATCCACAGCGGGGTTGGGTGAAAAACTGTTTTTT.

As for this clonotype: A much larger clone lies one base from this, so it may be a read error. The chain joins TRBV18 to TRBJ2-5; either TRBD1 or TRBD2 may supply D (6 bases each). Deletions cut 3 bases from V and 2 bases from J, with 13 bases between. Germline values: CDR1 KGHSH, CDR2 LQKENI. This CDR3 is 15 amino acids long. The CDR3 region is CASSPTRGPQETQYF. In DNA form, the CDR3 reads TGTGCCAGCTCACCCACACGGGGGCCACAAGAGACCCAGTACTTC.

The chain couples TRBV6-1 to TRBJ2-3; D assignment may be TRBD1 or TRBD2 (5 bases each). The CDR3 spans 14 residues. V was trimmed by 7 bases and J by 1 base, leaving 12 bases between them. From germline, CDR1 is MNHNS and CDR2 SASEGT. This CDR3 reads CASKVQGGTDTQYF. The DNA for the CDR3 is TGTGCCAGCAAGGTGCAGGGAGGCACAGATACGCAGTATTTT.

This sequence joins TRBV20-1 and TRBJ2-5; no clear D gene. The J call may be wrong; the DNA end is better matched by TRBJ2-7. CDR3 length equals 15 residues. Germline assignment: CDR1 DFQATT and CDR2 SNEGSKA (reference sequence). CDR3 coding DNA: TGCAGTGCTAGAGATTCCCCGGAATGGTATCACGAGCAGTACTTC. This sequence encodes CSARDSPEWYHEQYF.

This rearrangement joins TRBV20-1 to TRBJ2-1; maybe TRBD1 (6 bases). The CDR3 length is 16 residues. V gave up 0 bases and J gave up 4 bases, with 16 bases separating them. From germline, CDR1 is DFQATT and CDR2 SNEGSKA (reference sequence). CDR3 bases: TGCAGTGCTAGAGATCCCCAGGGGACGGAGTACAATGAGCAGTTCTTC. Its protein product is CSARDPQGTEYNEQFF.

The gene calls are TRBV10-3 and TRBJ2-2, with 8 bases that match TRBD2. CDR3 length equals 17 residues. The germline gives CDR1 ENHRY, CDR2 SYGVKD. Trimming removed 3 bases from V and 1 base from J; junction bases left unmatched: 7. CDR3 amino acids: CAISELKLAGNTGELFF. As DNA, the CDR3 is TGTGCCATCAGTGAATTAAAGCTAGCGGGGAACACCGGGGAGCTGTTTTTT.

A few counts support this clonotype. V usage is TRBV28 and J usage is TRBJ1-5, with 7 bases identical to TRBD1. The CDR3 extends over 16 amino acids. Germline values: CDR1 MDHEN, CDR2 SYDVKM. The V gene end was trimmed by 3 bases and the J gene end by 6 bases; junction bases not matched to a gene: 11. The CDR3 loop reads CASSLVPRSGGQPQHF. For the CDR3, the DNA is TGTGCCAGCAGTTTGGTCCCAAGGTCAGGGGGTCAGCCCCAGCATTTT. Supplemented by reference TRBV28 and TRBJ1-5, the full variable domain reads DVKVTQSSRYLVKRTGEKVFLECVQDMDHENMFWYRQDPGLGLRLIYFSYDVKMKEKGDIPEGYSVSREKKERFSLILESASTNQTSMYLCASSLVPRSGGQPQHFGDGTRLSIL.

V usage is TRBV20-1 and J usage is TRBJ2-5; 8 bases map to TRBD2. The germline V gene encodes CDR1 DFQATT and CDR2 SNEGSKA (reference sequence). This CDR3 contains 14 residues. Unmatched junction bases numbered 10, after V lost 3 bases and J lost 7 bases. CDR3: CSASGLALGGTQYF. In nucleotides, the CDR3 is TGCAGTGCTAGCGGACTAGCCCTGGGTGGGACCCAGTACTTC.

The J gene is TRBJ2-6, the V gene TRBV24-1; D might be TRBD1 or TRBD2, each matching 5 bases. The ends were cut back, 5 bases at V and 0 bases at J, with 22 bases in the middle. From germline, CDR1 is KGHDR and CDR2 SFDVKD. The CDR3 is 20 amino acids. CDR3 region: CATSAAKGTDLFSGANVLTF. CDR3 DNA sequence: TGTGCCACCAGTGCCGCAAAAGGGACCGATCTTTTCTCTGGGGCCAACGTCCTGACTTTC.

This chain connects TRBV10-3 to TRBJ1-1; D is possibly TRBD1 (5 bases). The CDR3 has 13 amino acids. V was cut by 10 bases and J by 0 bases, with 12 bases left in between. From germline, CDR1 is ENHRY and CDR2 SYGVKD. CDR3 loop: CATRDGMNTEAFF. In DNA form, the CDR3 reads TGTGCCACCCGGGACGGGATGAACACTGAAGCTTTCTTT.

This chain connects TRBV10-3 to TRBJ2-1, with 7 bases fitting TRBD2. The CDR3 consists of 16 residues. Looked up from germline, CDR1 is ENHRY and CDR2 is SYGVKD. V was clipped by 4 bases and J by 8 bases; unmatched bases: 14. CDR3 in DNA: TGTGCCATCAGTGCCCAACGAGCGGGACCCCGGGATGAGCAGTTCTTC. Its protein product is CAISAQRAGPRDEQFF.

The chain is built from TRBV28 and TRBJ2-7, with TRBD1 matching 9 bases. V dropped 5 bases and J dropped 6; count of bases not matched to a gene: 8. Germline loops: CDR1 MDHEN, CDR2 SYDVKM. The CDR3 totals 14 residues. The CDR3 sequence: CASSTLGTGLEQYF. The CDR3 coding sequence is TGTGCCAGCAGTACCTTAGGGACAGGGCTCGAGCAGTACTTC. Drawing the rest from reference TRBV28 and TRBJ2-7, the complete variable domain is DVKVTQSSRYLVKRTGEKVFLECVQDMDHENMFWYRQDPGLGLRLIYFSYDVKMKEKGDIPEGYSVSREKKERFSLILESASTNQTSMYLCASSTLGTGLEQYFGPGTRLTVT.

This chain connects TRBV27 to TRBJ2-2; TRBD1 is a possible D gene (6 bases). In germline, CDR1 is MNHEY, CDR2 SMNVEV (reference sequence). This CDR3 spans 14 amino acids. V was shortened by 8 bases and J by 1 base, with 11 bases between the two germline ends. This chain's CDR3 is CASRTGKNTGELFF. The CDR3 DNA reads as TGTGCCAGCCGAACAGGGAAGAACACCGGGGAGCTGTTTTTT.

The CDR3 here is CATSRDHRRISTDTQYF. The CDR3 bases are TGTGCCACCAGCAGAGATCACCGGAGAATCAGCACAGATACGCAGTATTTT. The chain has TRBV15 and TRBJ2-3; D not resolved. Germline-derived CDR1 and CDR2 are LNHNV and YYDKDF (reference sequence). The V gene lost 0 bases and the J gene lost 0 bases, with 13 bases spanning the gap. The CDR3 is 17 residues long.

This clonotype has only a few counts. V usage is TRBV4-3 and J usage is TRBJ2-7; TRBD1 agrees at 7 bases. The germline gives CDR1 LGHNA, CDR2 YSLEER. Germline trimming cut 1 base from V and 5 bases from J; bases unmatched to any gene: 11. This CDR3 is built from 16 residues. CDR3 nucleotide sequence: TGCGCCAGCAGCCAAGCTACACAAACAGGGGCCCACGAGCAGTACTTC. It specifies CASSQATQTGAHEQYF.

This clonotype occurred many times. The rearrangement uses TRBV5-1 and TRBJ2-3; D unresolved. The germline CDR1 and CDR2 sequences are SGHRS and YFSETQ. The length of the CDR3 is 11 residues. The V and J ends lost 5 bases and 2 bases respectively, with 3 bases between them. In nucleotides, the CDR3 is TGCGCCAGCAGATACACAGATACGCAGTATTTT. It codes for CASRYTDTQYF.

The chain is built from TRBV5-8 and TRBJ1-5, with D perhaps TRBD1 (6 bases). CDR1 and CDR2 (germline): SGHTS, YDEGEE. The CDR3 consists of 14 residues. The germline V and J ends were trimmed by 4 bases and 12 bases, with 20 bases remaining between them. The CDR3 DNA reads TGTGCCAGCAGCCTCTTCCGGACAGTAAGAGACCAGCATTTT. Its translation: CASSLFRTVRDQHF.

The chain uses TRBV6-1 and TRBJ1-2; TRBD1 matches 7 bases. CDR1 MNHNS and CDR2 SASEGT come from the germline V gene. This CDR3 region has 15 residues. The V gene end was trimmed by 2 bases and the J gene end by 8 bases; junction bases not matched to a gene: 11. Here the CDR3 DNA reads TGTGCCAGCAGTGAAAGGAGAACAGGGGTAGAGGGCTACACCTTC. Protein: CASSERRTGVEGYTF.

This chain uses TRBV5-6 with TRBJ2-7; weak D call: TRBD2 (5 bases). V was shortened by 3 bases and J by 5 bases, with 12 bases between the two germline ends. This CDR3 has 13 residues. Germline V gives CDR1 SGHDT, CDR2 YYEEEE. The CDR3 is CASSSTGYNEQYF. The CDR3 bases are TGTGCCAGCAGCTCCACGGGGTATAACGAGCAGTACTTC.

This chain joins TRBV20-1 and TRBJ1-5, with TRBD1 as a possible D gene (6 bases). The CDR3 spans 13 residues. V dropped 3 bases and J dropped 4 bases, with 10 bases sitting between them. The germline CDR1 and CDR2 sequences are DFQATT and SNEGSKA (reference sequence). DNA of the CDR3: TGCAGTGCTAGTGGACAGTCGAATCAGCCCCAGCATTTT. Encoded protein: CSASGQSNQPQHF.

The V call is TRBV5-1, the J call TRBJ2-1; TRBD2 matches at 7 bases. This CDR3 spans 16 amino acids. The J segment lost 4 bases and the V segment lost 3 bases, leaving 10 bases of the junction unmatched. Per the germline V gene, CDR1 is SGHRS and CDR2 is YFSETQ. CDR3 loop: CASSSAGIGTYNEQFF. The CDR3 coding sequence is TGCGCCAGCAGCTCAGCGGGAATAGGAACTTACAATGAGCAGTTCTTC.